A single sample is the source of the 19 T cell receptor beta chains below, sequenced in a study of blood T cell repertoires in COVID-19. The assay was immunoSEQ multiplex PCR, and TCRdb's table has in-frame clones only and misses some. The data hold about 190,000 clones, with about 85% observed a single time. Sequenced sample: peripheral blood. The receptors were gathered from an elderly woman with acute or convalescent COVID-19.

This sequence joins TRBV6-6 and TRBJ2-2; 10 positions match TRBD2. The CDR3 runs 14 residues. CDR1 is MNHNY, CDR2 SVGAGI, per germline (reference sequence). The ends lost 6 bases at V and 8 bases at J; junction bases unmatched: 6. For the CDR3, the DNA is TGTGCCAGCAGGCCTAGCGGGAGCCGGGGGGAGCTGTTTTTT. Its translation is CASRPSGSRGELFF.

This clone came up a few times. V usage is TRBV6-5 and J usage is TRBJ1-5, with 9 bases aligning to TRBD1. V lost 6 bases to trimming and J lost 0 bases; unmatched junction nucleotides: 3. This CDR3 contains 15 residues. Germline V gene lookup returns CDR1 MNHEY and CDR2 SVGAGI. CDR3 coding DNA: TGTGCCAGCAGCATGGACAGGGGTAGCAATCAGCCCCAGCATTTT. Translating it yields CASSMDRGSNQPQHF.

The chain joins TRBV5-4 to TRBJ1-5; D unresolved. This CDR3 spans 12 amino acids. The germline V gene has CDR1 SGHNT and CDR2 YYREEE (reference sequence). V shed 4 bases and J shed 6 bases, with 8 bases lying between them. The DNA for the CDR3 is TGTGCCAGCAGCGTCTACGGTCAGCCCCAGCATTTT. Amino acid sequence: CASSVYGQPQHF.

V usage is TRBV7-9 and J usage is TRBJ1-1; maybe TRBD1 (5 bases). Germline loops: CDR1 SEHNR, CDR2 FQNEAQ (reference sequence). Trimming left V 7 bases short and J 4 bases short, with 10 bases between. The CDR3 length is 12 residues. As DNA, the CDR3 is TGTGCCAGCATTGGGGCCAGCACTGAAGCTTTCTTT. This codes for CASIGASTEAFF.

The V and J genes are TRBV28 and TRBJ2-3, with 12 bases lining up with TRBD2. V dropped 4 bases and J dropped 0; count of bases not matched to a gene: 2. The CDR3 runs 16 residues. Germline V CDR1 and CDR2: MDHEN, SYDVKM. The CDR3 DNA is TGTGCCAGCAGTTCCGGGACTAGCGGGAGCACAGATACGCAGTATTTT. Its translation is CASSSGTSGSTDTQYF.

The chain has TRBV4-2 and TRBJ2-5, with D maybe TRBD2 (5 bases). Trimming shortened V by 1 base and J by 2 bases, and 11 bases separated the two germline ends. The length of the CDR3 is 15 residues. CDR1 LGHNA and CDR2 YNFKEQ come from the germline V gene. The CDR3 is CASSQGASTQETQYF. In DNA form, the CDR3 reads TGTGCCAGCAGCCAAGGGGCTAGCACACAAGAGACCCAGTACTTC.

The chain uses TRBV12-5 and TRBJ1-5; D is ambiguous. The V gene lost 2 bases and the J gene lost 1 base, with 12 bases spanning the gap. The CDR3 covers 16 residues. The germline V gene has CDR1 LGHNT and CDR2 FRNRAP. CDR3 amino acids: CASGLFPTRSNQPQHF. The DNA for the CDR3 is TGTGCTAGTGGTTTGTTCCCCACGAGGAGCAATCAGCCCCAGCATTTT.

The rearrangement joins TRBV6-5 to TRBJ2-5; D is perhaps TRBD1 (7 bases). Germline lookup yields CDR1 MNHEY and CDR2 SVGAGI. CDR3 length: 15 amino acids. V lost 6 bases and J 5 bases, leaving 19 bases between the germline ends. The CDR3 DNA is TGTGCCAGCAGCACCGTTAGGACAGGAGGGGAGACCCAGTACTTC. This codes for CASSTVRTGGETQYF.

The table lists this clone with a count of one. The chain recombines TRBV3-1 (or the pseudogene TRBV3-2) with TRBJ2-1; 12 nucleotides align to TRBD2. Per the germline V gene, CDR1 is LGHDT and CDR2 is YNNKEL (reference sequence). V trimming: 0 bases; J trimming: 0 bases; junction bases outside the gene matches: 15. This CDR3 has 22 amino acids. CDR3 amino acids: CASSQESSLELAGGSSYNEQFF. The CDR3, as DNA: TGTGCCAGCAGCCAAGAATCTTCGTTGGAGCTAGCGGGAGGGAGCTCCTACAATGAGCAGTTCTTC.

This clone has just one count. The chain recombines TRBV7-2 with TRBJ1-4; D is ambiguous. Germline V gene data show CDR1 as SGHTA and CDR2 as FQGNSA. CDR3 length: 14 residues. The V gene lost 2 bases and the J gene lost 4 bases, with 8 bases spanning the gap. The CDR3 spells CASSLRRSNEKLFF. CDR3 nucleotides: TGTGCCAGCAGCTTACGGCGGAGTAATGAAAAACTGTTTTTT.

The chain couples TRBV3-1 (or the pseudogene TRBV3-2) to TRBJ1-6; a possible D gene is TRBD1 (6 bases). V was clipped by 5 bases and J by 7 bases, with 12 bases between them. CDR1 is LGHDT and CDR2 is YNNKEL in the germline V gene (reference sequence). The CDR3 loop spans 14 amino acids. The CDR3 nucleotides are TGTGCCAGCAGCTTCGGACAGCAAAATTCACCCCTCCACTTT. Protein product: CASSFGQQNSPLHF.

The chain employs TRBV10-1 and TRBJ1-3; a weak D match, TRBD1 (5 bases). The CDR3 loop spans 15 amino acids. Germline V CDR1 and CDR2: WNHNN, SYGVQD (reference sequence). Trimming cost V 6 bases and J 0 bases, with 12 bases left between them. This CDR3 is CASRVAGCSGNTIYF. For the CDR3, the DNA is TGCGCCAGCAGGGTGGCAGGGTGCTCTGGAAACACCATATATTTT.

V usage is TRBV9 and J usage is TRBJ2-1, with TRBD2 identical over 7 bases. Per the germline V gene, CDR1 is SGDLS and CDR2 is YYNGEE. The CDR3 runs 16 residues. V gave up 2 bases and J gave up 2 bases; unmatched junction bases: 7. The CDR3 bases are TGTGCCAGCAGCGTCCAGACTAGCAGTACCTACAATGAGCAGTTCTTC. Protein product: CASSVQTSSTYNEQFF.

The gene calls are TRBV2 and TRBJ2-1; 9 bases agree with TRBD2. Germline V gives CDR1 SNHLY, CDR2 FYNNEI. The CDR3 is made up of 14 amino acids. The trim removed 6 bases at V and 3 bases at J, leaving 3 bases unmatched. The CDR3 region has the DNA TGTGCCAGCAGACCTAGCGGGATCTACAATGAGCAGTTCTTC. Protein: CASRPSGIYNEQFF. Using reference TRBV2 and TRBJ2-1 for the parts outside the CDR3, the full variable domain is EPEVTQTPSHQVTQMGQEVILRCVPISNHLYFYWYRQILGQKVEFLVSFYNNEISEKSEIFDDQFSVERPDGSNFTLKIRSTKLEDSAMYFCASRPSGIYNEQFFGPGTRLTVL.

CDR3 region: CASRNTQGGGNTIYF. The CDR3 DNA follows: TGTGCCAGCAGGAACACGCAGGGAGGAGGAAACACCATATATTTT. The chain combines TRBV6-5 with TRBJ1-3; D might be TRBD1 (5 bases). V was pared by 6 bases and J by 4 bases, with 16 bases between. Germline loops: CDR1 MNHEY, CDR2 SVGAGI. This CDR3 spans 15 amino acids.

This chain joins TRBV30 and TRBJ2-5, with D possibly being TRBD2 (6 bases). Germline CDR1 GTSNPN, CDR2 SVGIG (reference sequence). V lost 2 bases to trimming and J lost 13 bases, with 20 bases between them. CDR3 length equals 13 residues. DNA for the CDR3: TGTGCCTGGAGTCCAACGATGCCAGTGGGACTGTACTTC. It encodes CAWSPTMPVGLYF.

This clone was picked up a small number of times. V gene TRBV11-2 combines with J gene TRBJ2-1; TRBD1 is a possible D gene (5 bases). This CDR3 spans 14 amino acids. V was trimmed by 6 bases and J by 4 bases, leaving 13 bases between them. In germline, CDR1 is SGHAT, CDR2 FQNNGV. CDR3 nucleotide sequence: TGTGCCAGCAGTAAGATGCAGGGTTACAATGAGCAGTTCTTC. Protein product: CASSKMQGYNEQFF.

The chain uses TRBV20-1 and TRBJ2-3; no reliable D call. Germline V gene data show CDR1 as DFQATT and CDR2 as SNEGSKA (reference sequence). The CDR3 covers 11 residues. V lost 6 bases to trimming and J lost 4 bases, with 8 bases between them. The CDR3 sequence: CSAALPDTQYF. CDR3 DNA sequence: TGCAGTGCCGCGTTACCAGATACGCAGTATTTT.

The chain uses TRBV5-1 and TRBJ1-1; TRBD1 matches 7 bases. Trimming removed 2 bases from V and 0 bases from J; junction bases left unmatched: 4. In germline, CDR1 is SGHRS, CDR2 YFSETQ. The CDR3 extends over 15 amino acids. CDR3 sequence (DNA): TGCGCCAGCAGCTTACCCAGGGGGATGAACACTGAAGCTTTCTTT. This gives the protein CASSLPRGMNTEAFF.